This T cell receptor (beta chain) was profiled in a study of tumor-infiltrating lymphocytes in primary liver carcinoma. Study overall: Recorded tumor stage was T1-T3 N0M0, with diameters of about 4.2 to 10 cm.

Starting material of about 480 ng total RNA yielded TCR beta cDNA via a constant-region primer. Slightly modified ARM-PCR, run as three nested multiplex PCR rounds, produced the TCR beta libraries. PCR rounds one and two used TRBV1-TRBV30 forward primers with a C-beta reverse primer for around 9 cycles each. MiXCR, applied by TCRdb to the multiplex PCR reads, yields one record per CDR3 protein. The profile covers a few hundred thousand distinct CDR3 sequences, with nearly 60% appearing a single time and 15% to 20% taken by the ten largest. Study results and limitations: In tumor-adjacent and tumor-blood pairs, overlap was lower than in tumor region pairs.

The table lists this clonotype with a few counts. Its antigen remains unknown. J gave up 8 bases and V 7 bases, and 13 bases lay outside the gene matches. Germline V gene lookup returns CDR1 SGHVS and CDR2 FQNEAQ. This CDR3 comprises 16 residues. It was unsorted whole blood that yielded blood RNA, and germline DNA was also extracted. Material: peripheral blood. The clonotype comes from a woman younger than 45 with primary liver carcinoma and hepatitis B virus infection. The chain recombines TRBV7-8 with TRBJ2-1; 11 nucleotides line up with TRBD1. This chain's CDR3 is CASTLAGTGGNDEQFF. CDR3 DNA sequence: TGTGCCAGCACTCTGGCCGGGACAGGGGGAAACGATGAGCAGTTCTTC.